This TCR beta chain was sequenced for a study of cytomegalovirus exposure and HLA in healthy donors. Whole-study findings and limits: Versus the approximately 700-donor mean, an Asian-associated ancestry cluster reportedly showed fewer N-insertions in a later analysis.

Only one count was recorded for this clone. Antigen: not known. It was with 60 Vbeta and 13 Jbeta primers that the PCR ran. TCRdb's copy holds only in-frame clones and misses some; the assay was immunoSEQ multiplex PCR. The table shows around 300,000 clones, with 84% occurring only once. The CDR3 is made up of 18 amino acids. Germline CDR1 is GTSNPN and CDR2 is SVGIG (reference sequence). V lost 0 bases to trimming and J lost 2 bases, with 20 bases between them. The clonotype originates from a woman in her thirties or forties in good health and CMV-seropositive. The specimen sequenced was PBMCs. The rearrangement uses TRBV30 and TRBJ2-1; TRBD1 is a possible D gene (7 bases). This chain's CDR3 is CAWSVKEGAGWAYNEQFF. The CDR3 DNA is TGTGCCTGGAGTGTAAAGGAGGGGGCGGGGTGGGCCTACAATGAGCAGTTCTTC.